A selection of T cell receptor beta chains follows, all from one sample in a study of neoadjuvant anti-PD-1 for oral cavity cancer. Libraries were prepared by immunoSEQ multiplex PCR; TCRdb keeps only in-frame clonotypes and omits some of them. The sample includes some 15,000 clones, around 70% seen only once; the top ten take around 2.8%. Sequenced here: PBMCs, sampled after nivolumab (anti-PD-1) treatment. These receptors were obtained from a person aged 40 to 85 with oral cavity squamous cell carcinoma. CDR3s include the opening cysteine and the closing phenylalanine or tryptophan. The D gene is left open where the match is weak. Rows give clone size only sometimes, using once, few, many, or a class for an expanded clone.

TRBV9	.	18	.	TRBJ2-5	TGTGCCAGCAGCAGGGAACAGGTCCGCGGAGAGTACCAAGAGACCCAGTACTTC	CASSREQVRGEYQETQYF
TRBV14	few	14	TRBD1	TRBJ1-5	TGTGCCAGCAGCCGACAGGGCGCGAATCAGCCCCAGCATTTT	CASSRQGANQPQHF
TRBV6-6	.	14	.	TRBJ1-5	TGTGCCAGCAGTCGCTCATCGGGCAATCAGCCCCAGCATTTT	CASSRSSGNQPQHF
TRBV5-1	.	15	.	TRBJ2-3	TGCGCCAGCAGCTTGGATTCCGGGGTTACAGATACGCAGTATTTT	CASSLDSGVTDTQYF
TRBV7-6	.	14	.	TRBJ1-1	TGTGCCAGCAGCCCAGGGGTTTGGGGCACTGAAGCTTTCTTT	CASSPGVWGTEAFF
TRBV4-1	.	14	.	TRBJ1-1	TGCGCCAGCAGCCAACCCCGGGAGAACACTGAAGCTTTCTTT	CASSQPRENTEAFF
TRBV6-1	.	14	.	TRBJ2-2	TGTGCCAGCAGTGGCCTCCCCACTGCCGGGGAGCTGTTTTTT	CASSGLPTAGELFF
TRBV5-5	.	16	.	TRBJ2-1	TGTGCCAGCAGCCTGGGGGCAGGGGCCCCCTACAATGAGCAGTTCTTC	CASSLGAGAPYNEQFF
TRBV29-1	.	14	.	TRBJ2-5	TGCAGCGTTGCCGCGGGACGAGCCGGGGAGACCCAGTACTTC	CSVAAGRAGETQYF
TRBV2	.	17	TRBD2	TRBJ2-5	TGTGCCAGCAGTCTAACACCGGGACTACAGACCCAAGAGACCCAGTACTTC	CASSLTPGLQTQETQYF
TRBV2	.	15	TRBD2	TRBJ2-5	TGTGCCAGCAGGCAGACTAGCGGGAGCTCGGGGACCCAGTACTTC	CASRQTSGSSGTQYF
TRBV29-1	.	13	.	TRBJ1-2	TGCAGCGCCTCGACACCTAGGGTCAATGGCTACACCTTC	CSASTPRVNGYTF
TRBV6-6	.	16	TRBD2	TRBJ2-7	TGTGCCAGCACCCCAGGGGAAGCGGGAGGCTTTTACGAGCAGTACTTC	CASTPGEAGGFYEQYF
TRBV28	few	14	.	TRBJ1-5	TGTGCCAGCAGTTTACCAAAAAGCAATCAGCCCCAGCATTTT	CASSLPKSNQPQHF
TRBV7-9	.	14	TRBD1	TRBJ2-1	TGTGCCAGCAGTTCGTACACAGGGGACAATGAGCAGTTCTTC	CASSSYTGDNEQFF
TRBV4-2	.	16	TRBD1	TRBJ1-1	TGTGCCAGCAGCCAAGATTGGCGGGACAGAAACACTGAAGCTTTCTTT	CASSQDWRDRNTEAFF
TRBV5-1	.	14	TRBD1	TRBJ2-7	TGCGCCAGCAGCTTTACAGGGGGCGCGGACGAGCAGTACTTC	CASSFTGGADEQYF
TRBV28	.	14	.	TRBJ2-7	TGTGCCAGCAGCTGGGGTCTAGGCCTGGTTCAGCAGTACTTC	CASSWGLGLVQQYF
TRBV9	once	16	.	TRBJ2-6	TGTGCCAGCAGCCCGACGGTTTCCTCTGGGGCCAACGTCCTGACTTTC	CASSPTVSSGANVLTF
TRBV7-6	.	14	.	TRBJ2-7	TGTGCCAGCAGCTTAGTAGGGGTAGGGTACGAGCAGTACTTC	CASSLVGVGYEQYF
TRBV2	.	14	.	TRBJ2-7	TGTGCCAGCAGTGAGTCGCGGTCCAGCGACGAGCAGTACTTC	CASSESRSSDEQYF
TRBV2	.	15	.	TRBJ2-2	TGTGCCAGCAGTTCTGGACAGTTAGCCCCCGGGGAGCTGTTTTTT	CASSSGQLAPGELFF
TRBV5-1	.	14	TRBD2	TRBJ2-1	TGCGCCAGCAGCCCGGGACTAGAGGGGGTTGAGCAGTTCTTC	CASSPGLEGVEQFF
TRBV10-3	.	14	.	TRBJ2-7	TGTGCCATCAGTGATAGACAGTTTGCTAACGAGCAGTACTTC	CAISDRQFANEQYF
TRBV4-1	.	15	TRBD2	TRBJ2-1	TGCGCCAGCAGCCTACGAGGGACTATCCACAATGAGCAGTTCTTC	CASSLRGTIHNEQFF
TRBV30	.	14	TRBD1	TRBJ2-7	TGTGCCTGGAGGCCCCCAGACAGGGGTTACGAGCAGTACTTC	CAWRPPDRGYEQYF
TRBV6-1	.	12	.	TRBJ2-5	TGTGCCAGCCTAGGCCTTCAAGAGACCCAGTACTTC	CASLGLQETQYF
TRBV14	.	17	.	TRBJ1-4	TGTGCCAGCAGCCAGGGGGTTGGCTCCTCAACTAATGAAAAACTGTTTTTT	CASSQGVGSSTNEKLFF
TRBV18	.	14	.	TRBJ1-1	TGTGCCAGCTCACCAAACAGACAGAACACTGAAGCTTTCTTT	CASSPNRQNTEAFF
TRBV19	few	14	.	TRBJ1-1	TGTGCCAGTAGTATAGTCGGCGAACGGGGTGAAGCTTTCTTT	CASSIVGERGEAFF
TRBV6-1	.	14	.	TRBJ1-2	TGTGCCAGCAGTGAAGAGGCGGGGGGTGCTGGCTACACCTTC	CASSEEAGGAGYTF
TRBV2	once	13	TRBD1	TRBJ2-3	TGTGCCAGGGACAGGGAATTCACAGATACGCAGTATTTT	CARDREFTDTQYF
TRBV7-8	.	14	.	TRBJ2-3	TGTGCCAGCAGCACGCCCGGGAACACAGATACGCAGTATTTT	CASSTPGNTDTQYF
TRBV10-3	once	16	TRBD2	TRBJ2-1	TGTGCCATCAGTGAGGGGGCTAGCGGGAGAGGCAATGAGCAGTTCTTC	CAISEGASGRGNEQFF
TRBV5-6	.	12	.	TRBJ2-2	TGTGCCAGCAGCTTGGTATTCGGGGAGCTGTTTTTT	CASSLVFGELFF
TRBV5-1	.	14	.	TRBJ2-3	TGCGCCAGCAGCTTTGGTCTTAGCACAGATACGCAGTATTTT	CASSFGLSTDTQYF
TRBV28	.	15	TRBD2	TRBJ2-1	TGTGCCAGCACCCTGACGGCTAGCGGAGACAATGAGCAGTTCTTC	CASTLTASGDNEQFF
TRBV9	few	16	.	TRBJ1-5	TGTGGCAGCAGCGTAGATAGGGGTTATAGCAATCAGCCCCAGCATTTT	CGSSVDRGYSNQPQHF
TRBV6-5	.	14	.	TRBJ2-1	TGTGCCAGCAGTTACTCCGACCCGTACAATGAGCAGTTCTTC	CASSYSDPYNEQFF
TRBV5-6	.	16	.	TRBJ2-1	TGTGCCAGCAGCTTGAGCGGCTGGAGCTCCTACAATGAGCAGTTCTTC	CASSLSGWSSYNEQFF
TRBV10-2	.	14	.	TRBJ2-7	TGCGCCAGCAGTGTGTCGGGGGCCTCCTACGAGCAGTACTTC	CASSVSGASYEQYF
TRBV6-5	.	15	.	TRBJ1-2	TGTGCCAGCAGTTTAGCTTGGGGTGGAGGCTATGGCTACACCTTC	CASSLAWGGGYGYTF
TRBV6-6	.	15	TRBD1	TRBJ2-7	TGTGCCAGCAGCAGGGACAGGGGCACCGGCTACGAGCAGTACTTC	CASSRDRGTGYEQYF
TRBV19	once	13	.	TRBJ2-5	TGTGCCAGTAGTCCCGGGGGAGGAGGGACCCAGTACTTC	CASSPGGGGTQYF
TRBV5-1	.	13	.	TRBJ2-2	TGCGCCAGCAGCCTAGATAACACCGGGGAGCTGTTTTTT	CASSLDNTGELFF
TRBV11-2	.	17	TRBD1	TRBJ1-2	TGTGCCAGCAGCTTAGATGAAAGGGACAGGGGTTTCTATGGCTACACCTTC	CASSLDERDRGFYGYTF
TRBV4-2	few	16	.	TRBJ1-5	TGTGCCAGCAGCCAAGATCCCCCCAATAGTAATCAGCCCCAGCATTTT	CASSQDPPNSNQPQHF
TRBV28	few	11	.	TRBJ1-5	TGTGCCAGCAGCCTCGATTGGCCCCAGCATTTT	CASSLDWPQHF
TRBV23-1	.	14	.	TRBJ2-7	TGCGCCAGCAGTCAATGGGGCAGCGCCTACGAGCAGTACTTC	CASSQWGSAYEQYF
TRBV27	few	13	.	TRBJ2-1	TGTGCCAGCAGTGGATGGACGGGACATGAGCAGTTCTTC	CASSGWTGHEQFF
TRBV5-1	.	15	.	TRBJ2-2	TGCGCCAGCAGTCCGCAGGCGGGGCCCTCCGGGGAGCTGTTTTTT	CASSPQAGPSGELFF
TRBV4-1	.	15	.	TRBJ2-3	TGCGCCAGCAGCCAAGATTATGGATTCGCGGATACGCAGTATTTT	CASSQDYGFADTQYF
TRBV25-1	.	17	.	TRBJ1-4	TGTGCCAGCAGTGAATCCCTCTCGGCTCCCGTTAGGGAAAAACTGTTTTTT	CASSESLSAPVREKLFF